This TCR beta chain originates from a study of patients and donors after allogeneic stem cell transplantation (dated by TCRdb to between 2020 and 2021). Library prep was done by RT-PCR. Sequencing took place on a NextSeq 550. TCRdb reanalyzed the raw reads on its own, using fastp at Q25 for trimming and MiXCR for clone calling, and kept in-frame beta chains. Every entry covers one CDR3 protein and lists the most common genes and DNA from its rows. The sample data list about 72,000 distinct CDR3 sequences, and approximately 26% of these were observed just once. The ten largest clones represent approximately 25% of the sample. Turning to this clonotype: It has no known antigen specificity. There are no base qualities to consult, and no much larger clone falls within one base.

After removal of 5 bases from V and 0 bases from J, the junction retains 9 bases not matched to a gene. Reading the germline V gene gives CDR1 MNHEY and CDR2 SVGEGT. The CDR3 starts with the cysteine, ends with the phenylalanine, and has 17 residues. Left in the record is the CDR3 DNA by itself, 51 bases read in frame from the first base. This clonotype was sampled from a human donor who was either an allogeneic HSCT recipient or a stem cell or donor lymphocyte infusion donor (not recorded which). It is not recorded whose cells these are; they may come from a transplant donor. Sample: blood, either unsorted or a sorted T cell fraction (not recorded which). This chain joins TRBV6-2 or TRBV6-3 to TRBJ2-3, with 9 bases in between that match TRBD2. The CDR3 protein: CASSHRASGISTDTQYF. The sequenced DNA: TGTGCCAGCAGTCACCGGGCTAGCGGGATAAGCACAGATACGCAGTATTTT.